A single sample gave rise to the 28 T cell receptor beta chains below, sequenced in a study of blood T cell repertoires in COVID-19. This table comes from immunoSEQ multiplex PCR, and its TCRdb copy is limited to in-frame clones, with some not included. The sample holds fewer than 200,000 clones; approximately 80% are singletons and the top ten take around 6.8%. The sequenced sample consisted of peripheral blood. The receptor source for this set is a human donor in a cohort sampled during active COVID-19.

V gene TRBV10-3 combines with J gene TRBJ2-7; 7 nucleotides match TRBD2. The CDR3 is 15 amino acids. J gave up 0 bases and V 5 bases, and 7 bases lay outside the gene matches. Germline-derived CDR1 and CDR2 are ENHRY and SYGVKD. CDR3 bases: TGTGCCATCAGTTCTGGACTAGAGAGCTCCTACGAGCAGTACTTC. Encoded protein: CAISSGLESSYEQYF.

The chain couples TRBV12-5 to TRBJ1-1; D unclear. V shed 0 bases and J shed 2 bases, with 19 bases lying between them. CDR3 length: 18 amino acids. Germline CDR1 is LGHNT and CDR2 is FRNRAP. This CDR3 reads CASGLVLGYGRSNTEAFF. Here the CDR3 DNA reads TGTGCTAGTGGTTTGGTACTCGGCTATGGTCGGAGCAACACTGAAGCTTTCTTT. Looking up the rest from reference TRBV12-5 and TRBJ1-1 gives the full variable domain: DARVTQTPRHKVTEMGQEVTMRCQPILGHNTVFWYRQTMMQGLELLAYFRNRAPLDDSGMPKDRFSAEMPDATLATLKIQPSEPRDSAVYFCASGLVLGYGRSNTEAFFGQGTRLTVV.

This chain joins TRBV7-9 and TRBJ1-2; a possible D gene is TRBD1 (5 bases). Germline loops: CDR1 SEHNR, CDR2 FQNEAQ (reference sequence). The CDR3 contains 15 residues. Trimming pared 5 bases from V and 0 bases from J, leaving 13 bases between. The CDR3 region is CASSDDSAANYGYTF. Written as DNA, the CDR3 is TGTGCCAGCAGCGACGACAGCGCGGCTAACTATGGCTACACCTTC.

The chain has TRBV6-5 and TRBJ1-6, with a weak D call TRBD1 (6 bases). CDR1 is MNHEY, CDR2 SVGAGI, per germline. The CDR3 consists of 15 residues. With 0 bases removed from V and 8 bases from J, the gap between germline ends came to 11 bases. In DNA form, the CDR3 reads TGTGCCAGCAGTTACTCGATACAGGGTGATTCACCCCTCCACTTT. Protein product: CASSYSIQGDSPLHF.

The CDR3 DNA follows: TGTGCCAGCAGCGCAAGCCGGGGTAGTCCCTACAATGAGCAGTTCTTC. This sequence encodes CASSASRGSPYNEQFF. The chain employs TRBV9 and TRBJ2-1; possible D gene TRBD2, 5 bases. The germline V and J ends were trimmed by 3 bases and 2 bases, with 15 bases remaining between them. This CDR3 is 16 amino acids long. Looked up from germline, CDR1 is SGDLS and CDR2 is YYNGEE.

The chain links TRBV3-1 (or the pseudogene TRBV3-2) to TRBJ1-3, with 9 bases matching TRBD1. V trimming: 5 bases; J trimming: 7 bases; junction bases outside the gene matches: 3. Germline assignment: CDR1 LGHDT and CDR2 YNNKEL (reference sequence). The CDR3 is 13 residues long. CDR3 in DNA: TGTGCCAGCAGCGTAGACAGGGGGAACACCATATATTTT. Its translation: CASSVDRGNTIYF.

The chain recombines TRBV9 with TRBJ2-1; 8 bases match TRBD2. CDR3 size: 12 residues. Germline-derived CDR1 and CDR2 are SGDLS and YYNGEE. V shed 3 bases and J 8 bases; nucleotides not matched to a gene: 1. CDR3 sequence reads: CASSAGLDEQFF. CDR3 coding DNA: TGTGCCAGCAGCGCGGGACTAGATGAGCAGTTCTTC.

The sample holds a few counts of this clone. This chain joins TRBV5-1 and TRBJ1-5; possibly TRBD1 for D (6 bases). Germline V gives CDR1 SGHRS, CDR2 YFSETQ. The CDR3 has 15 residues. The germline V and J ends were trimmed by 4 bases and 6 bases, with 17 bases remaining between them. CDR3 nucleotides: TGCGCCAGCAGCGAGGCGGGGGCTGTGTCTCAGCCCCAGCATTTT. Translated: CASSEAGAVSQPQHF.

This clone was counted only a few times. V and J are TRBV2 and TRBJ1-1, with a weak D call TRBD1 (6 bases). V lost 4 bases to trimming and J lost 1 base, with 13 bases between them. The CDR3 totals 15 residues. Germline CDR1 SNHLY, CDR2 FYNNEI. The CDR3 DNA is TGTGCCAGCAGTGCCTGGGGGCTGGCGAACACTGAAGCTTTCTTT. It translates to CASSAWGLANTEAFF.

The chain carries TRBV7-2 and TRBJ2-7, with a possible D match to TRBD2 (5 bases). The V end was cut by 3 bases, the J end by 2 bases, with 11 bases between. Germline V lookup: CDR1 SGHTA, CDR2 FQGNSA. The CDR3 is 14 residues long. CDR3 DNA sequence: TGTGCCAGCAGCTTCGGTGTGAGGGCCTACGAGCAGTACTTC. The encoded protein is CASSFGVRAYEQYF. Based on the CDR3 plus reference TRBV7-2 and TRBJ2-7, the full variable domain is GAGVSQSPSNKVTEKGKDVELRCDPISGHTALYWYRQSLGQGLEFLIYFQGNSAPDKSGLPSDRFSAERTGGSVSTLTIQRTQQEDSAVYLCASSFGVRAYEQYFGPGTRLTVT.

V gene TRBV15 combines with J gene TRBJ1-4, with 10 bases identical to TRBD1. The CDR3 is 15 residues long. V shed 0 bases, J shed 10 bases, and the junction held 5 bases outside the gene matches. Germline loops: CDR1 LNHNV, CDR2 YYDKDF (reference sequence). The chain's CDR3 is CATSRETGGRGKLFF. As DNA, the CDR3 is TGTGCCACCAGCAGAGAGACAGGGGGCAGGGGAAAACTGTTTTTT.

The sample holds one count of this clone. The chain couples TRBV15 to TRBJ1-2; possible D gene TRBD1, 6 bases. CDR1 is LNHNV, CDR2 YYDKDF, per germline (reference sequence). This CDR3 has 18 amino acids. Trimming took off 1 base at V and 2 bases at J, with 20 bases between the two ends. The chain's CDR3 is CATSRGGQRSVINYGYTF. The DNA for the CDR3 is TGTGCCACCAGCAGAGGTGGACAGAGGTCGGTAATAAACTATGGCTACACCTTC.

The chain employs TRBV4-2 and TRBJ1-1; 7 bases map to TRBD1. Per the germline V gene, CDR1 is LGHNA and CDR2 is YNFKEQ. CDR3 size: 16 residues. With 3 bases clipped from V and 0 bases from J, the junction kept 7 bases outside the gene matches. For the CDR3, the DNA is TGTGCCAGCAGCCACACCGACAGGGTTATGAACACTGAAGCTTTCTTT. Its protein is CASSHTDRVMNTEAFF.

The chain joins TRBV18 to TRBJ1-3, with 7 bases that match TRBD1. Per germline, CDR1 KGHSH and CDR2 LQKENI. The junction had 7 bases not matched to a gene; V was cut back by 1 base and J by 4 bases. CDR3 length: 16 residues. The CDR3 sequence is CASSPLQTGSGNTIYF. CDR3 in DNA: TGTGCCAGCTCACCACTCCAGACAGGGTCCGGAAACACCATATATTTT.

The rearrangement joins TRBV27 to TRBJ1-2, with 12 positions matching TRBD1. The V segment lost 7 bases and the J segment 7 bases; nucleotides outside the gene matches: 16. Per germline, CDR1 MNHEY and CDR2 SMNVEV (reference sequence). The CDR3 has 17 amino acids. CDR3 amino acids: CASTESGDRGPPGGYTF. The CDR3 nucleotides are TGTGCCAGCACCGAGTCAGGGGACAGGGGGCCTCCGGGTGGCTACACCTTC.

The J gene is TRBJ2-2, the V gene TRBV6-5; 8 nucleotides agree with TRBD2. CDR3 size: 14 residues. The germline V gene has CDR1 MNHEY and CDR2 SVGAGI. The junction had 5 bases not matched to a gene; V was cut back by 6 bases and J by 5 bases. CDR3 sequence: CASSRGLVTGELFF. The CDR3 DNA sequence: TGTGCCAGCAGCCGGGGACTAGTTACCGGGGAGCTGTTTTTT.

The chain is built from TRBV5-1 and TRBJ1-6; 9 bases match TRBD1. J lost 8 bases, V lost 3 bases, and 3 bases had no gene match. CDR1 and CDR2 from the germline V gene are SGHRS and YFSETQ. CDR3 size: 14 residues. CDR3 sequence reads: CASSSTGGDSPLHF. In nucleotides, the CDR3 is TGCGCCAGCAGCTCAACAGGGGGCGATTCACCCCTCCACTTT. Together with reference TRBV5-1 and TRBJ1-6, the CDR3 gives the full variable domain: KAGVTQTPRYLIKTRGQQVTLSCSPISGHRSVSWYQQTPGQGLQFLFEYFSETQRNKGNFPGRFSGRQFSNSRSEMNVSTLELGDSALYLCASSSTGGDSPLHFGNGTRLTVT.

The chain links TRBV3-1 (or the pseudogene TRBV3-2) to TRBJ2-5, with 11 bases lining up with TRBD2. The junction had 2 bases not matched to a gene; V was cut back by 1 base and J by 1 base. CDR1 and CDR2 from the germline V gene are LGHDT and YNNKEL (reference sequence). This CDR3 has 16 amino acids. The CDR3 sequence is CASSQGLAGGQETQYF. The DNA for the CDR3 is TGTGCCAGCAGCCAAGGCCTAGCGGGGGGCCAAGAGACCCAGTACTTC.

About this clone itself: Other DNA sequences of this sample code for an identical CDR3. The chain is built from TRBV5-4 and TRBJ2-7; 7 nucleotides match TRBD1. Germline-derived CDR1 and CDR2 are SGHNT and YYREEE (reference sequence). The CDR3 has 14 amino acids. The trim removed 0 bases at V and 2 bases at J, leaving 2 bases unmatched. The CDR3 reads CASSLGQGAYEQYF. The CDR3, as DNA: TGTGCCAGCAGCTTGGGACAGGGTGCCTACGAGCAGTACTTC.

The chain recombines TRBV5-6 with TRBJ1-6; D might be TRBD1 (6 bases). Between the trimmed V and J ends, which lost 2 bases and 7 bases, there was a span of 19 bases. Germline lookup yields CDR1 SGHDT and CDR2 YYEEEE. This CDR3 has 17 residues. For the CDR3, the DNA is TGTGCCAGCAGCTTAAGGGGGGGCGGCAGCAGGAATTCACCCCTCCACTTT. Its protein product is CASSLRGGGSRNSPLHF.

This chain uses TRBV11-2 with TRBJ1-1, with D uncertain. CDR1 SGHAT and CDR2 FQNNGV come from the germline V gene. The V and J ends lost 0 bases and 7 bases respectively, with 9 bases between them. The CDR3 totals 13 residues. The DNA for the CDR3 is TGTGCCAGCAGCTTAGATCGGGGAATTGAAGCTTTCTTT. Translated, it gives CASSLDRGIEAFF. The whole variable domain, remainder taken from reference TRBV11-2 and TRBJ1-1, is EAGVAQSPRYKIIEKRQSVAFWCNPISGHATLYWYQQILGQGPKLLIQFQNNGVVDDSQLPKDRFSAERLKGVDSTLKIQPAKLEDSAVYLCASSLDRGIEAFFGQGTRLTVV.

V usage is TRBV19 and J usage is TRBJ1-6; 7 bases are a match to TRBD1. V lost 6 bases and J lost 8; bases outside the gene matches: 7. The CDR3 is 14 residues long. CDR1 LNHDA and CDR2 SQIVND come from the germline V gene (reference sequence). The CDR3 reads CASRRTGLDSPLHF. The CDR3, as DNA: TGTGCCAGTAGGAGGACAGGCCTAGATTCACCCCTCCACTTT.

The J gene is TRBJ2-7, the V gene TRBV6-1; D perhaps matches TRBD1 (6 bases). Trimming removed 4 bases at V and 0 bases at J, with 16 bases between. CDR1 is MNHNS, CDR2 SASEGT, per germline. CDR3 length: 16 amino acids. The DNA of the CDR3 is TGTGCCAGCAGTGGGAACAGGGCTAGGAGCTCCTACGAGCAGTACTTC. This codes for CASSGNRARSSYEQYF.

The chain combines TRBV4-1 with TRBJ2-7; D may be TRBD2 (5 bases). CDR3 length: 13 residues. Germline V gives CDR1 MGHRA, CDR2 YSYEKL. Trimming cost V 1 base and J 3 bases, with 7 bases left between them. Written as DNA, the CDR3 is TGCGCCAGCAGCCAAGTCGGGGTCTACGAGCAGTACTTC. Encoded protein: CASSQVGVYEQYF.

The sample holds one count of this clone. The rearrangement joins TRBV13 to TRBJ2-3; 9 positions match TRBD1. With V trimmed by 4 bases and J by 6 bases, 11 bases remained unmatched. CDR3 length: 16 amino acids. CDR1 is PRHDT, CDR2 FYEKMQ, per germline (reference sequence). CDR3 in amino acids: CASSSRRDRVWDTQYF. The CDR3, as DNA: TGTGCCAGCAGCTCCCGCCGGGACAGGGTATGGGATACGCAGTATTTT.

The chain's CDR3 is CASSWGSTGELFF. CDR3 coding DNA: TGTGCCAGCAGTTGGGGCAGCACCGGGGAGCTGTTTTTT. J is TRBJ2-2 and V is TRBV11-1; D possibly corresponds to TRBD1 (5 bases). The CDR3 sequence is 13 residues long. CDR1 and CDR2 (germline): SGHAT, FQDESV (reference sequence). Trimming removed 6 bases at V and 4 bases at J, with 9 bases between.

The rearrangement links TRBV18 to TRBJ2-7, with 12 positions matching TRBD2. CDR1 KGHSH and CDR2 LQKENI come from the germline V gene. Trimming at V came to 4 bases and at J to 3 bases, leaving 7 bases not matched to a gene. This CDR3 has 16 amino acids. The CDR3 region is CASSLGTSGQYYEQYF. DNA for the CDR3: TGTGCCAGCTCACTAGGGACTAGCGGGCAATACTACGAGCAGTACTTC. The variable domain in full, with the rest retrieved from reference TRBV18 and TRBJ2-7, is NAGVMQNPRHLVRRRGQEARLRCSPMKGHSHVYWYRQLPEEGLKFMVYLQKENIIDESGMPKERFSAEFPKEGPSILRIQQVVRGDSAAYFCASSLGTSGQYYEQYFGPGTRLTVT.

This clone occurred once. The chain has TRBV5-1 and TRBJ2-7; 9 bases agree with TRBD1. CDR1 is SGHRS and CDR2 is YFSETQ in the germline V gene. V shed 1 base, J shed 2 bases, and the junction held 1 base outside the gene matches. This CDR3 comprises 14 residues. CDR3 region: CASSLRTGAYEQYF. CDR3 DNA sequence: TGCGCCAGCAGCTTGAGGACAGGGGCCTACGAGCAGTACTTC. Drawing the rest from reference TRBV5-1 and TRBJ2-7, the complete variable domain is KAGVTQTPRYLIKTRGQQVTLSCSPISGHRSVSWYQQTPGQGLQFLFEYFSETQRNKGNFPGRFSGRQFSNSRSEMNVSTLELGDSALYLCASSLRTGAYEQYFGPGTRLTVT.